This T cell receptor (beta chain) was identified in a study of T cell responses to AZD1222 COVID-19 vaccine. Produced via immunoSEQ multiplex PCR; TCRdb's table is partial and in-frame only. This sample has 150,000 to 160,000 clones; about 90% occur once, and the top ten carry under 7%. General study points: In a largely white British group with more females than males, clonal diversity was possibly underestimated.

Regarding this clone: Its antigen is unknown.

Trimming left V 3 bases short and J 4 bases short, with 13 bases between. Germline values: CDR1 KGHSH, CDR2 LQKENI. This CDR3 is 15 amino acids long. The genes are TRBV18 and TRBJ1-5; the D is unclear. Sample: peripheral blood, taken on day 0 of MenACWY control vaccination. The receptor was isolated from an adult in good health. The CDR3 nucleotides are TGTGCCAGCTCACCCCCGAGCTCGGGGAATCAGCCCCAGCATTTT. As protein: CASSPPSSGNQPQHF.